A single sample is the source of the 5 T cell receptor beta chains below, sequenced in a study of STAT5B mutations in CD4+ large granular lymphocyte leukemia. The data were produced by immunoSEQ multiplex PCR, yet TCRdb's version contains in-frame clones alone and is incomplete. The table includes some 51,000 clones, about 86% detected once. Sequencing input: CD4+ T cells from blood buffy coats. These receptors were obtained from a human donor in good health.

The rearrangement joins TRBV7-9 to TRBJ2-7; TRBD2 matches at 7 bases. Trimming removed 5 bases from V and 6 bases from J; junction bases left unmatched: 10. Germline CDR1 is SEHNR and CDR2 is FQNEAQ (reference sequence). The CDR3 length is 14 residues. The CDR3 DNA is TGTGCCAGCAGCCCCAGCGGGAAGAGGGGCGAGCAGTACTTC. Translating it yields CASSPSGKRGEQYF.

The chain links TRBV12-2 to TRBJ2-5; no DNA check was done on the table's D call, TRBD2. TRBV12-2 is labeled a pseudogene. The CDR3 is made up of 15 amino acids. CDR3 sequence reads: CASRYGVSSRETQYF. The CDR3 DNA reads TGTGCAAGTCGCTACGGGGTTTCGAGTAGGGAGACCCAGTACTTC.

This clone was detected once. This chain links TRBV15 with TRBJ1-4, with no clear D. The CDR3 is 13 residues long. CDR1 and CDR2 from the germline V gene are LNHNV and YYDKDF (reference sequence). With 7 bases removed from V and 0 bases from J, the gap between germline ends came to 6 bases. The CDR3: CATTVATNEKLFF. In DNA form, the CDR3 reads TGTGCCACCACAGTTGCAACTAATGAAAAACTGTTTTTT.

The chain couples TRBV29-1 to TRBJ2-7; D uncertain. The CDR3 sequence is 12 residues long. Germline CDR1 reads SQVTM; CDR2 reads ANQGSEA. Trimming left V 3 bases short and J 3 bases short, with 9 bases between. In DNA form, the CDR3 reads TGCAGCGTTGACACCCCCAACTACGAGCAGTACTTC. Translation gives CSVDTPNYEQYF.

This rearrangement joins TRBV5-1 to TRBJ2-1, with 9 bases lining up with TRBD2. There are 16 residues in the CDR3. The germline V gene encodes CDR1 SGHRS and CDR2 YFSETQ. V shed 2 bases and J 9 bases; nucleotides not matched to a gene: 12. The CDR3 is CASSFTIGTSLTEQFF. For the CDR3, the DNA is TGCGCCAGCAGCTTCACAATCGGGACTAGCCTGACTGAGCAGTTCTTC.